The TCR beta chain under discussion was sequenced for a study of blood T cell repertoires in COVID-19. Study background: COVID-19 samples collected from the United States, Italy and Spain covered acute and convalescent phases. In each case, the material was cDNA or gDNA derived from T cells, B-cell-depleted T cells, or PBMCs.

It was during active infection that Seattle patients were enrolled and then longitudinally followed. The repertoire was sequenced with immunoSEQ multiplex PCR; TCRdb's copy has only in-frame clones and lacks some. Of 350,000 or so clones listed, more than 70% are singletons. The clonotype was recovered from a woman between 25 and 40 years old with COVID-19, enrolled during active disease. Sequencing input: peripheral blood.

CDR3 protein: CASSSGLDQFF. DNA of the CDR3: TGTGCCAGCAGTTCCGGACTAGACCAGTTCTTC. The rearrangement uses TRBV6-5 and TRBJ2-1, with 7 bases aligning to TRBD2. V trimming: 4 bases; J trimming: 13 bases; junction bases outside the gene matches: 4. The CDR3 loop spans 11 amino acids. Germline CDR1 MNHEY, CDR2 SVGAGI.